This T cell receptor (beta chain) was recorded in a study of OX40 agonist ivuxolimab in advanced cancers. Across the study: Aged roughly 23 to 85 with a mean of roughly 65 years, they were around 85% male. General study points: Those patients achieving a partial response at 0.1-3.0 mg/kg showed among the lowest clonal expansion. Part of the nonresponder group also had normalized T-cell clonal expansion that was low.

The protocol was immunoSEQ multiplex PCR, while the TCRdb copy is restricted to in-frame clones and leaves out a portion. Of about 37,000 clones listed, roughly 80% are singletons. The CDR3 is 12 residues long. Note on this clone: Its antigen is unidentified.

The sequencing used CD4+ or CD8+ T cells sorted from blood, collected in a trial of the OX40 agonist ivuxolimab. The chain has TRBV21-1 and TRBJ1-2. TRBV21-1 is tagged as a pseudogene. The sequence came from an adult with an advanced solid tumor such as melanoma, head and neck, liver or kidney cancer. The chain's CDR3 is CASSFNRYGYTF. CDR3 coding DNA: TGTGCCAGCAGTTTTAACCGCTATGGCTACACCTTC.